This paragraph covers one TCR beta chain sequence. Its antigen is currently unknown. Sequenced by immunoSEQ multiplex PCR; TCRdb stores in-frame clones only, minus some. This table holds more than 100,000 clones, roughly 90% found once. The sample is drawn from a study of T cell responses to AZD1222 COVID-19 vaccine. Study as a whole: Recipients boosted at about 4 weeks or about 12 weeks are pooled. Study-level results: Following two doses of AZD1222, Spike-specific TCR breadth and depth rose. Nearly half of unique spike-specific TCRs reportedly avoided B.1.351 and B.1.1.7 mutated regions.

Sample: peripheral blood, taken on day 0 of AZD1222 vaccination. The receptor was isolated from an adult in good health.

CDR3 sequence: CASSLWGQGVWFF. The CDR3 nucleotides are TGTGCCAGCAGCTTGTGGGGACAGGGAGTGTGGTTCTTC. The chain is built from TRBV5-6 and TRBJ2-1; 9 bases line up with TRBD1. This CDR3 is built from 13 residues. V lost 1 base to trimming and J lost 15 bases; unmatched junction nucleotides: 8. Germline lookup yields CDR1 SGHDT and CDR2 YYEEEE.